These 14 T cell receptor beta chains originate from one sample sequenced in a study of tumor-infiltrating lymphocytes in oesophageal squamous cell carcinoma. A single record per CDR3 protein comes from TCRdb applying MiXCR to the PCR reads. Altogether roughly 14,000 distinct CDR3 sequences are present, around 50% being singletons, with the ten largest covering approximately 15%. Sequenced: esophageal tumor tissue. The origin of the receptors is a male donor with esophageal squamous cell carcinoma.

Judged by abundance, this clonotype is medium-sized. This chain connects TRBV28 to TRBJ2-5; D tentatively fits TRBD1 or TRBD2 (5 bases each). V was pared by 2 bases and J by 2 bases, with 15 bases between. CDR3 length: 16 amino acids. In germline, CDR1 is MDHEN, CDR2 SYDVKM. The CDR3, as DNA: TGTGCCAGCAGTTTAATCTTGGGGGACCTACAAGAGACCCAGTACTTC. It encodes CASSLILGDLQETQYF.

Remarks on this clonotype: The CDR3 end shows no conserved phenylalanine or tryptophan, and so a read error is likely. No DNA is shown, since the ends of the CDR3 on it are uncertain; the CDR3 is the one TCRdb lists. The chain uses TRBV7-3 and TRBJ2-6; whether TRBD1, the table's D call, matches the DNA was not checked. CDR1 is SGHTA and CDR2 is FQGTGA in the germline V gene. The CDR3 extends over 18 residues, inclusive of both ends. CDR3 sequence reads: CASNDFPGQGTYEQYFGA.

This rearrangement joins TRBV6-5 to TRBJ2-7; perhaps TRBD1 as D (5 bases). The J call may be faulty, since TRBJ1-2 better matches the DNA end. The CDR3 is 13 amino acids. CDR1 is MNHEY, CDR2 SVGAGI, per germline. The CDR3 DNA follows: TGTGCCAGCAGTGAAGGGGCAGGTTATGGCTACACCTTC. Its protein product is CASSEGAGYGYTF.

The rearrangement links TRBV7-3 to TRBJ1-1, with D unclear. CDR1 is SGHTA, CDR2 FQGTGA, per germline. The CDR3 extends over 13 amino acids. The germline V and J ends were trimmed by 4 bases and 1 base, with 7 bases remaining between them. The CDR3: CASSSNRNTEAFF. CDR3 nucleotide sequence: TGTGCCAGCAGCTCCAACAGGAACACTGAAGCTTTCTTT.

At least ten counts were recorded for this clonotype. An end of the junction does not agree with germline; a read error may underlie this. The chain employs TRBV5-4 and TRBJ2-3; D gene ambiguous. This CDR3 is built from 16 residues. Germline loops: CDR1 SGHNT, CDR2 YYREEE (reference sequence). In DNA form, the CDR3 reads TGCGCCAGCAGCTTGGTTGAGTGGAGCAGCACAGATACGCAGTATTTT. Amino acid sequence: CASSLVEWSSTDTQYF.

The V call is TRBV20-1, the J call TRBJ2-1; 8 bases align to TRBD2. The trim removed 0 bases at V and 3 bases at J, leaving 7 bases unmatched. This CDR3 is built from 16 residues. The germline CDR1 and CDR2 sequences are DFQATT and SNEGSKA (reference sequence). The CDR3 nucleotides are TGCAGTGCTAGAGAGGCGAGCGGGAGCTACTACAATGAGCAGTTCTTC. Its protein is CSAREASGSYYNEQFF.

V is TRBV6-1 and J is TRBJ2-1; the D is unclear. This CDR3 has 17 residues. V was shortened by 5 bases and J by 1 base, with 18 bases between the two germline ends. Germline V gives CDR1 MNHNS, CDR2 SASEGT. The CDR3, as DNA: TGTGCCAGCAGTTCCGGTATCCCGACTTCTTCCTACAATGAGCAGTTCTTC. It encodes CASSSGIPTSSYNEQFF.

CDR3 coding DNA: TGTGCCAGCAGTGAAATTAGCGGGGGGGCAAAGGAGCAGTTCTTC. Its protein is CASSEISGGAKEQFF. The J gene is TRBJ2-3, the V gene TRBV6-1; TRBD2 matches at 11 bases. The J call is doubtful: the DNA matches TRBJ2-1 better. CDR3 length equals 15 residues. Germline V gene data show CDR1 as MNHNS and CDR2 as SASEGT.

The V and J genes are TRBV6-1 and TRBJ2-5, with TRBD2 as a possible D gene (5 bases). Judging by the DNA end, TRBJ2-1 fits better; the J call may be wrong. CDR1 is MNHNS and CDR2 is SASEGT in the germline V gene. The CDR3 loop spans 17 amino acids. CDR3 residues: CASSKAGGAANYNEQFF. The CDR3 nucleotides are TGTGCCAGCAGCAAGGCCGGTGGAGCGGCCAACTACAATGAGCAGTTCTTC.

The rearrangement joins TRBV7-6 to TRBJ2-1; 10 nucleotides align to TRBD2. The J call may not be correct, given that the DNA end is closer to TRBJ2-7. Per germline, CDR1 SGHVS and CDR2 FNYEAQ. This CDR3 comprises 13 residues. CDR3 coding DNA: TGTGCCAGCAGCTTGTTAGCGGGAGGCGAGCAGTACTTC. This codes for CASSLLAGGEQYF.

This clonotype has more than one count but fewer than ten. The chain is built from TRBV7-6 and TRBJ2-5; D is perhaps TRBD1 (6 bases). CDR1 SGHVS and CDR2 FNYEAQ come from the germline V gene. Trimming cost V 1 base and J 1 base, with 10 bases left between them. The CDR3 has 15 residues. The CDR3 region has the DNA TGTGCCAGCAGCTTAGTTACGACAGGCCAAGAGACCCAGTACTTC. It codes for CASSLVTTGQETQYF.

J is TRBJ2-6 and V is TRBV7-3; the match to TRBD1 covers 11 bases. Unmatched junction bases numbered 10, after V lost 0 bases and J lost 15 bases. Germline loops: CDR1 SGHTA, CDR2 FQGTGA. The CDR3 is 16 amino acids. The CDR3 DNA follows: TGTGCCAGCAGCTTAACGTCCGGGACAGGGGGAAGTGGCCTGACTTTC. Protein: CASSLTSGTGGSGLTF.

About this clonotype itself: It is likely a read error, because the conserved phenylalanine at the end of the CDR3 is missing. Because the CDR3's place on the DNA is in doubt, the DNA is left out and the CDR3 is given as listed by TCRdb. J is TRBJ2-7 and V is TRBV6-1; whether TRBD1, the table's D call, matches the DNA was not checked. The length of the CDR3 is 16 amino acids, counting both ends. Germline CDR1 reads MNHNS; CDR2 reads SASEGT. This CDR3 reads CASSAQGGKYGYTFGS.

Regarding this clonotype: Because it lacks the conserved phenylalanine or tryptophan at the end, this CDR3 is likely a read error. The limits of the CDR3 on the DNA are not certain, so only TCRdb's listed CDR3 is given. Here the CDR3 reads CASSLGTSLYYNEQFFGP. The chain couples TRBV5-1 to TRBJ2-3; the table assigns TRBD2, which was not confirmed against the DNA. A total of 18 residues make up the CDR3, ends included. Germline values: CDR1 SGHRS, CDR2 YFSETQ.